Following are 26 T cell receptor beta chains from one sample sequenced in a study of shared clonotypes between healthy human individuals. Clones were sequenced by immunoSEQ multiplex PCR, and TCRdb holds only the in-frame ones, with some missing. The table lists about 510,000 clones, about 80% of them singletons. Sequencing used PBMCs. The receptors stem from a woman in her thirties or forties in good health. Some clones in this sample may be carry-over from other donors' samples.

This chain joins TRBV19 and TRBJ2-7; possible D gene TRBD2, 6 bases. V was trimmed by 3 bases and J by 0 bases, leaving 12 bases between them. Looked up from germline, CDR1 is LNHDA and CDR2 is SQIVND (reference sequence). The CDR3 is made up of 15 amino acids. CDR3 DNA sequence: TGTGCCAGTAGTATTTCGGGAGCCCGCTCCTACGAGCAGTACTTC. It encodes CASSISGARSYEQYF.

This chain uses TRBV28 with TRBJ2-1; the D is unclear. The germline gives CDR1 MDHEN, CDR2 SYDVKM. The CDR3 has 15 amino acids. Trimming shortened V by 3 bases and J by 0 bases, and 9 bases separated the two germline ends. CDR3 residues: CASSFLKRSYNEQFF. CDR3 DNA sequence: TGTGCCAGCAGTTTCCTCAAGCGCTCCTACAATGAGCAGTTCTTC.

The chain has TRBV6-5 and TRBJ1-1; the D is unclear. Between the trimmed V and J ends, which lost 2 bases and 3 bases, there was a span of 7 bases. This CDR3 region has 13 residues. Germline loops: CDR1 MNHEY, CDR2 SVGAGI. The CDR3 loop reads CASSYRTDTEAFF. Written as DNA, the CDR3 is TGTGCCAGCAGTTACCGAACGGACACTGAAGCTTTCTTT.

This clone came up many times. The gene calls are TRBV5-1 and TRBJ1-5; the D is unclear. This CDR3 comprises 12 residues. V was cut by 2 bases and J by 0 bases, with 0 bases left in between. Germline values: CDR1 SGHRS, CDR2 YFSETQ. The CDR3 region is CASSFSNQPQHF. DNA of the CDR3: TGCGCCAGCAGCTTTAGCAATCAGCCCCAGCATTTT.

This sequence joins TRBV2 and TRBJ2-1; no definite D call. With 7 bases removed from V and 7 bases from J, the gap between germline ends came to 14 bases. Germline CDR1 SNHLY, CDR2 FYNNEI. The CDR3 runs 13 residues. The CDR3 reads CASTGLVVNEQFF. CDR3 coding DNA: TGTGCCAGCACCGGGCTAGTCGTAAATGAGCAGTTCTTC.

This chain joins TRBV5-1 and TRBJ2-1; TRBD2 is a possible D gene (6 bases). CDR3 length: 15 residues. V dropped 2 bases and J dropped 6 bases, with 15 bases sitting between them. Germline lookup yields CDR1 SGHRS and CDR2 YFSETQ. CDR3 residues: CASSFTALGGNEQFF. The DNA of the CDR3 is TGCGCCAGCAGCTTTACCGCTTTGGGGGGCAATGAGCAGTTCTTC.

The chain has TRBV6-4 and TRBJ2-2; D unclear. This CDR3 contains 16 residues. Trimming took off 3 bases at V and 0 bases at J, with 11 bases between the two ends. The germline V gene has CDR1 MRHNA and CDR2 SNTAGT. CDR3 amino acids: CASSESVETNTGELFF. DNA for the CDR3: TGTGCCAGCAGTGAGTCCGTGGAGACGAACACCGGGGAGCTGTTTTTT.

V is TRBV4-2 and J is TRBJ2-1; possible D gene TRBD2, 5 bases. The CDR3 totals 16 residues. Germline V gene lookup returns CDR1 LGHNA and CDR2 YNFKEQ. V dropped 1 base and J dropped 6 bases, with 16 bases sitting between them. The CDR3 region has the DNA TGTGCCAGCAGCCAAGGTAGGGAGTCGAGTTTCAATGAGCAGTTCTTC. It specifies CASSQGRESSFNEQFF.

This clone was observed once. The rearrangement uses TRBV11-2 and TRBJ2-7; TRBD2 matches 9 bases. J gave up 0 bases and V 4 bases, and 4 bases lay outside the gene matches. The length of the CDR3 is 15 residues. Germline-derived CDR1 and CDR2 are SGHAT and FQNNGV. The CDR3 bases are TGTGCCAGCAGCTCCATAGCGGGAGTCTCCTACGAGCAGTACTTC. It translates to CASSSIAGVSYEQYF. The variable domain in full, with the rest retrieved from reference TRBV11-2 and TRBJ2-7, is EAGVAQSPRYKIIEKRQSVAFWCNPISGHATLYWYQQILGQGPKLLIQFQNNGVVDDSQLPKDRFSAERLKGVDSTLKIQPAKLEDSAVYLCASSSIAGVSYEQYFGPGTRLTVT.

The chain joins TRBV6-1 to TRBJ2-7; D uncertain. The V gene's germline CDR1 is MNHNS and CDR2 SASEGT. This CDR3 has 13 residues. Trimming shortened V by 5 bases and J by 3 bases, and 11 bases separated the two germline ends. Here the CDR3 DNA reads TGTGCCAGCAGTTGGAGTGAGATCTACGAGCAGTACTTC. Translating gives CASSWSEIYEQYF.

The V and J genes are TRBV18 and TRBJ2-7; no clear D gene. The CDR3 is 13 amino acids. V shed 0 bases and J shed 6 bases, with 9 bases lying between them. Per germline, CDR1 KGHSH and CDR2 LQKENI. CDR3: CASSPPLAGEQYF. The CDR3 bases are TGTGCCAGCTCACCACCCTTAGCCGGCGAGCAGTACTTC.

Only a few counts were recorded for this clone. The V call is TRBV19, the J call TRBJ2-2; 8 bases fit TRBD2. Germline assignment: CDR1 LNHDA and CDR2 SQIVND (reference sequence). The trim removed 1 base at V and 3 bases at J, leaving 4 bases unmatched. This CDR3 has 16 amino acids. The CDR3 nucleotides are TGTGCCAGTAGTATAGCGGGAGGGACGGACACCGGGGAGCTGTTTTTT. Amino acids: CASSIAGGTDTGELFF.

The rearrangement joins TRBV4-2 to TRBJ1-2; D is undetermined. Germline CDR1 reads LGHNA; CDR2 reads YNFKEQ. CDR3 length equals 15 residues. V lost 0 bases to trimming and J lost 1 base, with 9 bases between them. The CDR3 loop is CASSQEQGFNYGYTF. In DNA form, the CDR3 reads TGTGCCAGCAGCCAAGAGCAAGGATTTAACTATGGCTACACCTTC.

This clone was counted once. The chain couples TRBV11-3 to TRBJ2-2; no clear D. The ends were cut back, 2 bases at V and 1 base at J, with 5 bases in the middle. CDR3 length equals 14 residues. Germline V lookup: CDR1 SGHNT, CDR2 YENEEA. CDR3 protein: CASSLWVNTGELFF. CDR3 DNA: TGTGCCAGCAGCTTATGGGTGAACACCGGGGAGCTGTTTTTT.

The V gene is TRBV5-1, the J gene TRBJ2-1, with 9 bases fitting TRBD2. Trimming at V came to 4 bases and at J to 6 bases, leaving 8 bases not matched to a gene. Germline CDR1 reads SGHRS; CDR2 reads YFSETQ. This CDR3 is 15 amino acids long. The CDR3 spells CASSEPGLASNEQFF. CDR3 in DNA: TGCGCCAGCAGCGAACCGGGACTAGCTAGCAATGAGCAGTTCTTC.

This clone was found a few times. The CDR3 region has the DNA TGTGCCAGCTCACTAGGTAGGGGATACGAGCAGTACTTC. Its translation is CASSLGRGYEQYF. The gene calls are TRBV18 and TRBJ2-7; tentative D call: TRBD1 (5 bases). From germline, CDR1 is KGHSH and CDR2 LQKENI. Trimming stripped 4 bases from V and 4 bases from J, with 11 bases between. This CDR3 comprises 13 residues. The whole variable domain, remainder taken from reference TRBV18 and TRBJ2-7, is NAGVMQNPRHLVRRRGQEARLRCSPMKGHSHVYWYRQLPEEGLKFMVYLQKENIIDESGMPKERFSAEFPKEGPSILRIQQVVRGDSAAYFCASSLGRGYEQYFGPGTRLTVT.

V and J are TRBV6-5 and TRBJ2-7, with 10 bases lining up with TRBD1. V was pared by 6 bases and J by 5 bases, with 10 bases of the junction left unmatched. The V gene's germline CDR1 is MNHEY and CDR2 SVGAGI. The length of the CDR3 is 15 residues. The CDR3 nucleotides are TGTGCCAGCAGCCAGACAGGGGGCGCGTATAACGAGCAGTACTTC. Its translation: CASSQTGGAYNEQYF.

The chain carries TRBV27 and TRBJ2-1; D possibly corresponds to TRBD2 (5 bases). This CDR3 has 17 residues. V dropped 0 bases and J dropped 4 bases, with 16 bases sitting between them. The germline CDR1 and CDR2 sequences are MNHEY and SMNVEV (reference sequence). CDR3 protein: CASSLSSSGPIYNEQFF. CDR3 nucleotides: TGTGCCAGCAGTTTATCATCCAGCGGCCCCATTTACAATGAGCAGTTCTTC.

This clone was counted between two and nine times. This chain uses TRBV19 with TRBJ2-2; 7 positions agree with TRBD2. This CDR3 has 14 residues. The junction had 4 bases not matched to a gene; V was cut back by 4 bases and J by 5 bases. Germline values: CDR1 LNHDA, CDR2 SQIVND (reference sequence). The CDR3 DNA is TGTGCCAGTAGTACCCAGCGGGGAACCGGGGAGCTGTTTTTT. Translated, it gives CASSTQRGTGELFF.

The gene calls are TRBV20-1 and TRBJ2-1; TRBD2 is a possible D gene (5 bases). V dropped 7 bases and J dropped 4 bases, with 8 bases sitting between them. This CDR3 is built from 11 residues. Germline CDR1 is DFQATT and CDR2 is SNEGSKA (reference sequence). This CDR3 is CSERPYNEQFF. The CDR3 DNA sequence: TGCAGTGAGCGGCCTTACAATGAGCAGTTCTTC.

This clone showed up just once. CDR3 sequence (DNA): TGCGCCAGCAGCCACGCCCCCGGGCGCGGGAGGCCCGATACGCAGTATTTT. This gives the protein CASSHAPGRGRPDTQYF. V and J are TRBV4-1 and TRBJ2-3; 8 positions match TRBD2. The germline CDR1 and CDR2 sequences are MGHRA and YSYEKL. The CDR3 contains 17 residues. J gave up 6 bases and V 3 bases, and 14 bases lay outside the gene matches.

The CDR3: CASSLSGAVAADTQYF. CDR3 DNA: TGCGCCAGCAGCTTGTCGGGGGCGGTGGCAGCAGATACGCAGTATTTT. The chain uses TRBV5-1 and TRBJ2-3, with D perhaps TRBD1 or TRBD2 (6 bases each). The germline gives CDR1 SGHRS, CDR2 YFSETQ. The CDR3 loop spans 16 amino acids. Trimming left V 1 base short and J 4 bases short, with 16 bases between. The variable domain in full, with the rest retrieved from reference TRBV5-1 and TRBJ2-3, is KAGVTQTPRYLIKTRGQQVTLSCSPISGHRSVSWYQQTPGQGLQFLFEYFSETQRNKGNFPGRFSGRQFSNSRSEMNVSTLELGDSALYLCASSLSGAVAADTQYFGPGTRLTVL.

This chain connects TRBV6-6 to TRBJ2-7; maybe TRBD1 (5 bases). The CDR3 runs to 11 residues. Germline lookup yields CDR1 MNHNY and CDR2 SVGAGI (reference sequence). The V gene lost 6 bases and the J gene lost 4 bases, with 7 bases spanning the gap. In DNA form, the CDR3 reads TGTGCCAGCAGAAGGGGTTACGAGCAGTACTTC. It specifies CASRRGYEQYF.

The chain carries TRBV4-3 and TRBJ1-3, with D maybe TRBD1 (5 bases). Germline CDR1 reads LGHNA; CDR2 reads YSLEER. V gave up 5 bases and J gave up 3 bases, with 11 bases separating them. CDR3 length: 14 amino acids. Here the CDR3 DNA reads TGCGCCAGCAGCTCCGGGACGCTTGGAAACACCATATATTTT. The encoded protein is CASSSGTLGNTIYF.

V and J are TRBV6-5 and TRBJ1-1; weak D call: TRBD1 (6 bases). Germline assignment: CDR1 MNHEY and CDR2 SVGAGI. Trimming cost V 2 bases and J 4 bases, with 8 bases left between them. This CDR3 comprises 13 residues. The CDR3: CASSYEGVTEAFF. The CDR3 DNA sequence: TGTGCCAGCAGTTACGAGGGGGTCACTGAAGCTTTCTTT.

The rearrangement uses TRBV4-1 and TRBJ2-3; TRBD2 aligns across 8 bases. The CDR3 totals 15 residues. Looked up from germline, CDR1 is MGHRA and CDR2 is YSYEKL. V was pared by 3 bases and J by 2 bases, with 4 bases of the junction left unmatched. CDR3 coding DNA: TGCGCCAGCAGCCATCACGGACTAGCCACAGATACGCAGTATTTT. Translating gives CASSHHGLATDTQYF.